The 23 T cell receptor beta chains listed next were all sequenced from one sample in a study of T cells after yellow fever vaccination. Each CDR3 protein gets one entry after TCRdb re-called the 5' RACE reads with MiXCR. The sample yields 300,000 to 400,000 distinct CDR3 sequences, roughly 8% seen once. This material consisted of PBMCs, taken roughly 45 days after the first yellow fever vaccination. Source of these receptors: a man between 18 and 29 years old who received the YFV17D yellow fever vaccine.

The sample holds a few counts of this clonotype. At one boundary the junction diverges from the germline segment, which might be a read error. The gene calls are TRBV4-3 and TRBJ2-1; TRBD2 matches at 8 bases. The CDR3 runs to 16 residues. The V gene's germline CDR1 is LGHNA and CDR2 YSLEER. CDR3 protein: CASSQETGRGGGPVVF. The CDR3, as DNA: TGCGCCAGCAGCCAAGAGACGGGGAGGGGCGGGGGGCCGGTTGTCTTC.

This chain connects TRBV5-1 to TRBJ2-2; 9 nucleotides match TRBD1. This CDR3 region has 15 residues. Per the germline V gene, CDR1 is SGHRS and CDR2 is YFSETQ. V lost 5 bases, J lost 2 bases, and 4 bases stayed unmatched. The CDR3 sequence: CASRQTGGNTGELFF. DNA of the CDR3: TGCGCCAGCAGGCAGACAGGGGGAAACACCGGGGAGCTGTTTTTT.

This sequence joins TRBV15 and TRBJ1-1; D uncertain. CDR1 and CDR2 (germline): LNHNV, YYDKDF (reference sequence). Between the trimmed V and J ends, which lost 0 bases and 2 bases, there was a span of 7 bases. The CDR3 spans 14 residues. This CDR3 is CATSRDPGNTEAFF. The CDR3, as DNA: TGTGCCACCAGCAGAGATCCCGGCAACACTGAAGCTTTCTTT.

This chain connects TRBV12-3 or TRBV12-4 to TRBJ2-5, with 11 nucleotides matching TRBD2. V lost 3 bases, J lost 5 bases, and 8 bases stayed unmatched. The CDR3 runs to 16 residues. CDR3 nucleotide sequence: TGTGCCAGCAGTTTTGGGCTAGCGGGGGGAGGTGAGACCCAGTACTTC. Residues: CASSFGLAGGGETQYF.

This clonotype was seen repeatedly, ten times or more. V usage is TRBV6-5 and J usage is TRBJ2-7, with 11 bases fitting TRBD1. The CDR3 has 16 residues. V was clipped by 6 bases and J by 7 bases; unmatched bases: 14. In germline, CDR1 is MNHEY, CDR2 SVGAGI. The CDR3 nucleotides read TGTGCCAGCAGCCCTTACCCGGGACAGGGGGTTGGGGAGCAGTACTTC. Translating it yields CASSPYPGQGVGEQYF.

The DNA of the CDR3 is TGTGCCAGCAGTTTTTCGGACATTCAGTACTTC. This encodes CASSFSDIQYF. The chain links TRBV12-3 or TRBV12-4 to TRBJ2-4; no reliable D call. This CDR3 has 11 residues. The V end was cut by 3 bases, the J end by 8 bases, with 5 bases between.

The J gene is TRBJ2-7, the V gene TRBV6-2 or TRBV6-3, with TRBD1 matching over 10 bases. J gave up 1 base and V 6 bases, and 6 bases lay outside the gene matches. The germline CDR1 and CDR2 sequences are MNHEY and SVGEGT. This CDR3 region has 15 residues. CDR3 bases: TGTGCCAGCAGCACGGGACAGGGGCTTTCCTACGAGCAGTACTTC. This translates into CASSTGQGLSYEQYF.

This clonotype was detected a few times. V is TRBV7-9 and J is TRBJ1-4; perhaps TRBD1 as D (5 bases). Germline V gene data show CDR1 as SEHNR and CDR2 as FQNEAQ (reference sequence). The V end was cut by 5 bases, the J end by 1 base, with 17 bases between. The CDR3 is made up of 17 amino acids. The CDR3 bases are TGTGCCAGCAGCCTCCTCCAGGTCGGGGGAACTAATGAAAAACTGTTTTTT. Protein product: CASSLLQVGGTNEKLFF.

The chain links TRBV4-3 to TRBJ1-2; D is undetermined. Trimming removed 4 bases at V and 5 bases at J, with 20 bases between. CDR1 and CDR2 (germline): LGHNA, YSLEER. The CDR3 consists of 16 residues. CDR3 in amino acids: CASSPTRAVPSYGYTF. In nucleotides, the CDR3 is TGCGCCAGCAGCCCTACCCGGGCCGTTCCCTCGTATGGCTACACCTTC.

The chain combines TRBV20-1 with TRBJ2-1; 11 positions match TRBD2. V was pared by 4 bases and J by 10 bases, with 9 bases of the junction left unmatched. From germline, CDR1 is DFQATT and CDR2 SNEGSKA (reference sequence). The CDR3 is made up of 14 amino acids. The CDR3 protein is CSAIGLAGGAEQFF. For the CDR3, the DNA is TGCAGTGCTATAGGGCTAGCGGGGGGTGCGGAGCAGTTCTTC.

This chain links TRBV7-6 with TRBJ2-1; 8 bases are a match to TRBD1. In germline, CDR1 is SGHVS, CDR2 FNYEAQ. This CDR3 has 16 amino acids. V shed 5 bases, J shed 3 bases, and the junction held 9 bases outside the gene matches. CDR3 DNA: TGTGCCAGCAGCCAGGGGCCGGGACAGGACTACAATGAGCAGTTCTTC. Translation gives CASSQGPGQDYNEQFF.

The sample holds many counts of this clonotype. The CDR3 region is CATSDPPRGHNEQFF. CDR3 coding DNA: TGTGCCACCAGTGATCCCCCGAGGGGGCACAATGAGCAGTTCTTC. The chain uses TRBV24-1 and TRBJ2-1, with TRBD1 identical over 7 bases. V shed 3 bases, J shed 5 bases, and the junction held 6 bases outside the gene matches. Germline V gene sequence: CDR1 KGHDR, CDR2 SFDVKD. This CDR3 has 15 amino acids.

This clonotype was seen only a few times. The chain recombines TRBV14 with TRBJ1-2; D perhaps matches TRBD1 (5 bases). Germline CDR1 and CDR2: SGHDN and FVKESK. Trimming took 1 base from V and 3 from J, leaving 9 bases between them. This CDR3 is built from 14 residues. In DNA form, the CDR3 reads TGTGCCAGCAGCCAAGTAGGACACTACTATGGCTACACCTTC. Translated, it gives CASSQVGHYYGYTF.

V usage is TRBV27 and J usage is TRBJ1-2; D not resolved. Trimming took off 3 bases at V and 3 bases at J, with 11 bases between the two ends. The CDR3 has 14 residues. The germline V gene encodes CDR1 MNHEY and CDR2 SMNVEV (reference sequence). The CDR3 coding sequence is TGTGCCAGCAGTTTCTCCGGGCCGCACTATGGCTACACCTTC. Translating gives CASSFSGPHYGYTF.

This clonotype turned up a few times. The V gene is TRBV29-1, the J gene TRBJ2-7; D is ambiguous. V was cut by 4 bases and J by 1 base, with 8 bases left in between. The CDR3 runs 12 residues. Germline loops: CDR1 SQVTM, CDR2 ANQGSEA. CDR3 DNA sequence: TGCAGCGTTGTTGGGGATTCCTACGAGCAGTACTTC. Its protein is CSVVGDSYEQYF.

V usage is TRBV7-2 and J usage is TRBJ2-3; 11 bases align to TRBD2. The germline V gene has CDR1 SGHTA and CDR2 FQGNSA. Unmatched junction bases numbered 6, after V lost 2 bases and J lost 2 bases. CDR3 length equals 17 residues. This CDR3 reads CASSLWLAGGVTDTQYF. CDR3 sequence (DNA): TGTGCCAGCAGCTTATGGTTAGCGGGGGGGGTCACAGATACGCAGTATTTT.

This chain joins TRBV6-6 and TRBJ1-5, with D unclear. CDR1 is MNHNY, CDR2 SVGAGI, per germline (reference sequence). V was trimmed by 5 bases and J by 6 bases, leaving 8 bases between them. The CDR3 is 12 amino acids. The CDR3 DNA follows: TGTGCCAGCAGTATGGGGATTCAGCCCCAGCATTTT. Residues: CASSMGIQPQHF.

The chain combines TRBV20-1 with TRBJ1-2; 8 nucleotides align to TRBD1. The V gene end was trimmed by 6 bases and the J gene end by 8 bases; junction bases not matched to a gene: 11. This CDR3 contains 13 residues. CDR1 DFQATT and CDR2 SNEGSKA come from the germline V gene (reference sequence). CDR3 amino acids: CSAYTQGARGYTF. Here the CDR3 DNA reads TGCAGTGCCTATACTCAGGGGGCACGAGGCTACACCTTC.

This sequence joins TRBV5-1 and TRBJ1-2; 7 bases map to TRBD1. The germline gives CDR1 SGHRS, CDR2 YFSETQ. The V segment lost 5 bases and the J segment 5 bases; nucleotides outside the gene matches: 15. The CDR3 runs to 16 residues. The CDR3, as DNA: TGCGCCAGCAGTCCGAGGACAGGTCGATTACCATATGGCTACACCTTC. This encodes CASSPRTGRLPYGYTF.

This chain connects TRBV20-1 to TRBJ2-3, with 7 bases lining up with TRBD2. The ends lost 5 bases at V and 7 bases at J; junction bases unmatched: 9. The CDR3 has 13 residues. Germline V gene sequence: CDR1 DFQATT, CDR2 SNEGSKA (reference sequence). The CDR3 sequence: CSAPSWGGNTQYF. The CDR3 coding sequence is TGCAGTGCTCCCTCATGGGGGGGGAATACGCAGTATTTT.

CDR3 sequence (DNA): TGCAGTGCTGGAGCCGGGACAGGGGGCTGGGGGTGGGTGGCTTTCTTT. Translated, it gives CSAGAGTGGWGWVAFF. J is TRBJ1-1 and V is TRBV20-1; the match to TRBD1 covers 12 bases. There are 16 residues in the CDR3. Germline CDR1 and CDR2: DFQATT and SNEGSKA (reference sequence). With 5 bases clipped from V and 11 bases from J, the junction kept 18 bases outside the gene matches.

The chain has TRBV5-4 and TRBJ2-1; D is uncertain. The CDR3 has 13 residues. Between the trimmed V and J ends, which lost 4 bases and 6 bases, there was a span of 11 bases. Looked up from germline, CDR1 is SGHNT and CDR2 is YYREEE (reference sequence). CDR3 bases: TGTGCCAGCAGCGCCTCCTTAGGCAATGAGCAGTTCTTC. Residues: CASSASLGNEQFF.

In DNA form, the CDR3 reads TGTGCCAGCAGTTGGACTAGCGGGGAAGAGACCCAGTACTTC. It translates to CASSWTSGEETQYF. The chain is built from TRBV12-3 or TRBV12-4 and TRBJ2-5; 12 nucleotides agree with TRBD2. Unmatched junction bases numbered 0, after V lost 4 bases and J lost 3 bases. The CDR3 totals 14 residues.